This section outlines one T cell receptor (beta chain) sequence together with its context. Its antigen is not yet known. The record has no base qualities; no much larger clone is one base away. From a lookup of the germline V gene (reference sequence), CDR1 and CDR2 are LNHDA and SQIVND. Trimming leaves V shorter by 4 bases and J shorter by 1 base, with the junction holding 13 bases beyond the gene matches. The CDR3 has 18 amino acids, counting the end cysteine and phenylalanine. The entry retains the CDR3 DNA only, 54 bases that are in frame from base 1. TCRbeta rearrangements were sequenced from genomic DNA using the immunoSEQ assay at survey resolution. The original pipeline was this. A lowest detectable productive clonotype frequency of 2.59 x 10-5 was observed in the TCR sequencing data. Only productive TCRbeta rearrangements, meaning sequences that were complete and in-frame, were kept for the analyses. The clonality of each sample was calculated as Simpson clonality in the immunoSEQ Analyzer version 3.0. Based on frequency, clones were grouped as very rare, small, medium, large (1-20%) or hyperexpanded (>20%). Generation probabilities were estimated with OLGA 1.2.3, V-gene circos plots were made with VDJtools, specificities were searched in VDJdb, and CDR3 motifs were identified with GLIPH. TCRdb obtained this table from immuneACCESS and retained in-frame rearrangements with V and J assigned. These tables miss some clones; where compared with another copy, unresolved V genes account for less than half of the shortfall, and the remainder is unexplained. The V and J calls and clone size were taken over from that table, and D and trimming were inferred from the DNA. In all, the sample holds tens of thousands of clones, and about 75% of those were seen once. The ten largest clones capture approximately 30% of the sample.

Buffy coats from 35 to 45 blood donors, supplied by the Finnish Red Cross blood service, were used as healthy controls. All TCR-sequenced material derived from peripheral blood: patient blood samples and healthy donor buffy coats. Ficoll-Hypaque gradient centrifugation was used to isolate peripheral blood mononuclear cells. Magnetic purification was used to isolate CD4+ cells from the buffy coats of the healthy controls. Genomic DNA was extracted using the Gentra Puregene Cell and Tissue kit, and a Qubit 2.0 fluorometer was used to quantify it. The data originate from a study of STAT5B mutations in CD4+ large granular lymphocyte leukemia (dated by TCRdb to the early 2020s). Notes on the research overall: Among healthy controls, the CDR3 'QG' motif was associated with a particular HLA allele. The study compared the TCRbeta repertoires of patients with CD4+ T-cell large granular lymphocyte leukemia against those of healthy blood donors. Flow cytometry on FACSCanto II or FACSVerse showed that the purified fractions were more than 95% pure among lymphocytes. Study-wide findings and limitations: The data were not HLA-matched, and the relatively small sample size could explain the higher clonality seen in CD4+ compared with CD8+ T-LGLL. Each patient's main leukemic clonotypes were private, but less than 30% of these clonotypes showed up at low frequency in the non-leukemic repertoires of other patients. CD4-sorted patient repertoires appeared more clonal than healthy CD4+ repertoires, and this difference persisted after removing the putative leukemic clones. TRBV06-family usage was enriched among the top patient clones (8/27) compared with healthy controls (2/35).

The receptor chain draws on TRBV19 and TRBJ2-1; 7 bases in the junction line up with TRBD2. The sequence was obtained from a human donor in good health. Sequenced material: CD4+ T cells from blood buffy coats. The DNA sequence is TGTGCCAGTAGTAGTCCCAGCGGGATTACCTTTTCCTACAATGAGCAGTTCTTC. Its coded protein is CASSSPSGITFSYNEQFF.